The 19 T cell receptor beta chains below come from one sample, sequenced in a study of vaccination effects on CD4 cells after COVID-19. These receptors have no identified antigens. Viral peptide pool expansion of antigen-specific CD4+ T cells preceded sequencing in the ViraFEST assay. Subsequent to a culture period of nine to ten days, CD4+ T cells were isolated. Nucleocapsid antibodies stayed negative before and after vaccination, showing no earlier SARS-CoV-2 infection. Clones were read by immunoSEQ multiplex PCR, and TCRdb kept only the in-frame ones, dropping some. The data contain 65,000 or so clones, 60% to 80% of them singletons. The sample was CD4+ T cells from PBMCs cultured with HCoV-NL63 spike peptides, taken before COVID-19 vaccination. The receptor source for this set is a human donor who received a COVID-19 vaccine.

V and J are TRBV6-5 and TRBJ1-3, with D uncertain. Trimming shortened V by 8 bases and J by 0 bases, and 5 bases separated the two germline ends. The CDR3 spans 12 residues. Germline lookup yields CDR1 MNHEY and CDR2 SVGAGI. CDR3 amino acids: CASARSGNTIYF. The DNA for the CDR3 is TGTGCCAGCGCCCGCTCTGGAAACACCATATATTTT.

This clone is a singleton in its sample. The rearrangement joins TRBV9 to TRBJ2-5; a possible D gene is TRBD2 (6 bases). The germline gives CDR1 SGDLS, CDR2 YYNGEE. V shed 4 bases and J shed 4 bases, with 14 bases lying between them. This CDR3 contains 14 residues. CDR3 nucleotide sequence: TGTGCCAGCAGCCGGGTGGGGGGATCAGAGACCCAGTACTTC. This encodes CASSRVGGSETQYF.

This clone was seen a handful of times. The chain is built from TRBV6-5 and TRBJ1-6; possibly TRBD1 for D (6 bases). CDR1 is MNHEY and CDR2 is SVGAGI in the germline V gene. V dropped 6 bases and J dropped 8 bases, with 14 bases sitting between them. CDR3 length equals 14 residues. The chain's CDR3 is CASSFDRFDSPLHF. The CDR3 DNA reads as TGTGCCAGCAGCTTCGACAGGTTTGATTCACCCCTCCACTTT.

The V call is TRBV19, the J call TRBJ1-1; D gene ambiguous. The CDR3 is made up of 14 amino acids. Per the germline V gene, CDR1 is LNHDA and CDR2 is SQIVND (reference sequence). V lost 7 bases, J lost 4 bases, and 16 bases lay in between. CDR3 in amino acids: CASTRGFVGTEAFF. For the CDR3, the DNA is TGTGCCAGTACTCGAGGGTTCGTAGGCACTGAAGCTTTCTTT.

This clone was seen a few times. J is TRBJ1-1 and V is TRBV7-3; D remains ambiguous. This CDR3 comprises 13 residues. The germline V and J ends were trimmed by 2 bases and 2 bases, with 6 bases remaining between them. CDR1 is SGHTA, CDR2 FQGTGA, per germline. The CDR3 reads CASSLSVNTEAFF. The CDR3 nucleotides are TGTGCCAGCAGCTTATCGGTTAACACTGAAGCTTTCTTT.

The chain recombines TRBV9 with TRBJ2-1; 7 bases agree with TRBD1. After removal of 0 bases from V and 6 bases from J, the junction contained 9 bases not matched to a gene. CDR1 is SGDLS, CDR2 YYNGEE, per germline. This CDR3 spans 16 amino acids. CDR3 loop: CASSVAFQGVTNEQFF. In DNA, the CDR3 is TGTGCCAGCAGCGTAGCTTTTCAGGGGGTTACCAATGAGCAGTTCTTC.

The chain joins TRBV21-1 to TRBJ1-4; the table's TRBD1 call for D was not verified on the DNA. TRBV21-1 is an annotated pseudogene. This CDR3 comprises 16 residues. The CDR3 DNA reads as TGTGCCAGCAGCAAAGTTTGGGTAGGGGCAGGGGAAAAACTGTTTTTT. Translated: CASSKVWVGAGEKLFF.

In its sample, this clone was seen once. J is TRBJ2-3 and V is TRBV7-9; 10 nucleotides agree with TRBD1. From germline, CDR1 is SEHNR and CDR2 FQNEAQ (reference sequence). The CDR3 is made up of 14 amino acids. V lost 5 bases to trimming and J lost 5 bases; unmatched junction nucleotides: 4. The CDR3 DNA reads as TGTGCCAGCAGCGACAGGGGGCTCAGAGATACGCAGTATTTT. The encoded protein is CASSDRGLRDTQYF.

Only a few counts were recorded for this clone. The J gene is TRBJ1-1, the V gene TRBV10-1, with D unresolved. Germline-derived CDR1 and CDR2 are WNHNN and SYGVQD (reference sequence). This CDR3 is 14 amino acids long. V was trimmed by 2 bases and J by 1 base, leaving 8 bases between them. CDR3 residues: CASSEDLRNTEAFF. CDR3 sequence (DNA): TGCGCCAGCAGTGAGGATCTCCGGAACACTGAAGCTTTCTTT.

The V gene is TRBV24-1, the J gene TRBJ1-4; unclear D gene. Looked up from germline, CDR1 is KGHDR and CDR2 is SFDVKD. This CDR3 comprises 16 residues. Trimming shortened V by 3 bases and J by 8 bases, and 18 bases separated the two germline ends. The CDR3 spells CATSDGGGSRWEKLFF. The CDR3 DNA sequence: TGTGCCACCAGTGATGGAGGAGGTAGCCGATGGGAAAAACTGTTTTTT.

In its sample, this clone was seen once. The CDR3 DNA reads TGTGCCTGCCTGGGGGGGTACAATGAGCAGTTCTTC. Encoded protein: CACLGGYNEQFF. The rearrangement links TRBV30 to TRBJ2-1; 7 bases agree with TRBD2. V shed 6 bases, J shed 4 bases, and the junction held 3 bases outside the gene matches. Germline lookup yields CDR1 GTSNPN and CDR2 SVGIG (reference sequence). CDR3 length: 12 amino acids.

The rearrangement links TRBV4-3 to TRBJ2-2; TRBD1 matches 8 bases. The CDR3 totals 17 residues. Per the germline V gene, CDR1 is LGHNA and CDR2 is YSLEER. The ends lost 1 base at V and 1 base at J; junction bases unmatched: 5. The CDR3 DNA is TGCGCCAGCAGCCAAGGGGCCGGGACAGGGAACACCGGGGAGCTGTTTTTT. It translates to CASSQGAGTGNTGELFF.

The V and J genes are TRBV7-9 and TRBJ2-2; 9 nucleotides line up with TRBD2. Germline CDR1 SEHNR, CDR2 FQNEAQ (reference sequence). This CDR3 is built from 18 residues. Trimming at V came to 5 bases and at J to 0 bases, leaving 10 bases not matched to a gene. CDR3 nucleotide sequence: TGTGCCAGCAGCCCTATGGCTAGCGGGACCGCGAACACCGGGGAGCTGTTTTTT. Translated: CASSPMASGTANTGELFF.

The rearrangement joins TRBV14 to TRBJ1-2, with TRBD1 matching 7 bases. The ends lost 2 bases at V and 4 bases at J; junction bases unmatched: 7. Germline assignment: CDR1 SGHDN and CDR2 FVKESK. This CDR3 spans 15 amino acids. The CDR3 sequence: CASSQLIGTVYGYTF. The CDR3, as DNA: TGTGCCAGCAGCCAATTAATCGGGACAGTCTATGGCTACACCTTC.

This rearrangement joins TRBV28 to TRBJ2-2, with D unresolved. Germline CDR1 MDHEN, CDR2 SYDVKM. This CDR3 comprises 15 residues. Trimming took off 1 base at V and 1 base at J, with 7 bases between the two ends. CDR3 loop: CASSLFWGNTGELFF. As DNA, the CDR3 is TGTGCCAGCAGTTTATTCTGGGGGAACACCGGGGAGCTGTTTTTT.

The V gene is TRBV24-1, the J gene TRBJ2-2, with 9 bases matching TRBD1. CDR1 and CDR2 from the germline V gene are KGHDR and SFDVKD. V gave up 6 bases and J gave up 6 bases; unmatched junction bases: 7. The CDR3 has 15 residues. The CDR3 coding sequence is TGTGCCACCAGTTCACAGGGGGCCCTCGCCGGGGAGCTGTTTTTT. Translated, it gives CATSSQGALAGELFF.

The chain couples TRBV6-6 to TRBJ2-7, with D possibly matching TRBD1 (5 bases). The CDR3 totals 13 residues. CDR1 is MNHNY, CDR2 SVGAGI, per germline (reference sequence). Trimming shortened V by 6 bases and J by 9 bases, and 18 bases separated the two germline ends. CDR3 protein: CASSEPGSQGQYV. CDR3 nucleotides: TGTGCCAGCAGCGAACCGGGCTCTCAGGGGCAGTACGTC.

This clone is a singleton in its sample. The chain combines TRBV5-5 with TRBJ2-7; no clear D. This CDR3 has 14 amino acids. Trimming took off 1 base at V and 1 base at J, with 9 bases between the two ends. CDR1 and CDR2 (germline): SGHKS, YYEKEE (reference sequence). The CDR3 bases are TGTGCCAGCAGCTTGTTGGTCGGGTCCTACGAGCAGTACGTC. This encodes CASSLLVGSYEQYV.

The rearrangement links TRBV5-1 to TRBJ1-1; D unclear. The ends were cut back, 3 bases at V and 0 bases at J, with 12 bases in the middle. The germline V gene encodes CDR1 SGHRS and CDR2 YFSETQ. The CDR3 is 15 amino acids. CDR3 in DNA: TGCGCCAGCAGCTCGTCGCGACTCATGAACACTGAAGCTTTCTTT. It codes for CASSSSRLMNTEAFF.